The 30 T cell receptor beta chains listed next were all sequenced from one sample in a study of blood T cell repertoires in COVID-19. TCRdb's table, derived via immunoSEQ multiplex PCR, lists solely in-frame clones and lacks some. The table includes 120,000 or so clones, 82% detected once. Input material: peripheral blood. The source is a woman aged 55-75 years with acute or convalescent COVID-19.

V and J are TRBV4-3 and TRBJ1-1; D uncertain. This CDR3 comprises 14 residues. Trimming took 0 bases from V and 8 from J, leaving 13 bases between them. CDR1 and CDR2 (germline): LGHNA, YSLEER. The CDR3, as DNA: TGCGCCAGCAGCCAAGAGTCGACGGTGGGCGAAGCTTTCTTT. Encoded protein: CASSQESTVGEAFF.

The chain joins TRBV7-9 to TRBJ1-6, with D tentatively TRBD1 (5 bases). The CDR3 contains 13 residues. Germline CDR1 SEHNR, CDR2 FQNEAQ (reference sequence). The V end lost 3 bases, the J end lost 9 bases, and 9 bases lay between the germline ends. This chain's CDR3 is CASSFTGGSPLHF. CDR3 sequence (DNA): TGTGCCAGCAGCTTCACCGGGGGTTCACCCCTCCACTTT. The full variable domain, its missing parts supplied by reference TRBV7-9 and TRBJ1-6, is DTGVSQNPRHKITKRGQNVTFRCDPISEHNRLYWYRQTLGQGPEFLTYFQNEAQLEKSRLLSDRFSAERPKGSFSTLEIQRTEQGDSAMYLCASSFTGGSPLHFGNGTRLTVT.

V is TRBV7-9 and J is TRBJ1-6; TRBD1 might be the D (6 bases). This CDR3 spans 13 amino acids. Trimming removed 4 bases from V and 10 bases from J, with 11 bases in between. Germline V CDR1 and CDR2: SEHNR, FQNEAQ (reference sequence). The CDR3, as DNA: TGTGCCAGCAGCTCCCAGGGGCTATCACCCCTCCACTTT. As protein: CASSSQGLSPLHF. The entire variable domain, with the rest obtained from reference TRBV7-9 and TRBJ1-6, is as follows: DTGVSQNPRHKITKRGQNVTFRCDPISEHNRLYWYRQTLGQGPEFLTYFQNEAQLEKSRLLSDRFSAERPKGSFSTLEIQRTEQGDSAMYLCASSSQGLSPLHFGNGTRLTVT.

The chain combines TRBV30 with TRBJ1-2, with D maybe TRBD1 (6 bases). This CDR3 contains 15 residues. The germline gives CDR1 GTSNPN, CDR2 SVGIG (reference sequence). V dropped 5 bases and J dropped 4 bases, with 20 bases sitting between them. CDR3 region: CAWDRDKGARYGYTF. CDR3 in DNA: TGTGCCTGGGACCGGGACAAGGGCGCACGCTATGGCTACACCTTC.

The chain links TRBV2 to TRBJ2-3; no clear D. V lost 8 bases to trimming and J lost 4 bases, with 7 bases between them. This CDR3 region has 11 residues. Germline V gene sequence: CDR1 SNHLY, CDR2 FYNNEI. CDR3 sequence reads: CASGPPDTQYF. DNA for the CDR3: TGTGCCAGCGGGCCTCCAGATACGCAGTATTTT.

The chain uses TRBV29-1 and TRBJ1-1; weak D call: TRBD1 (5 bases). Germline CDR1 is SQVTM and CDR2 is ANQGSEA. V gave up 7 bases and J gave up 5 bases, with 8 bases separating them. CDR3 length equals 10 residues. This chain's CDR3 is CSARGTEAFF. CDR3 DNA: TGCAGCGCCCGGGGGACTGAAGCTTTCTTT.

The chain recombines TRBV5-1 with TRBJ1-2; TRBD1 agrees at 7 bases. Per germline, CDR1 SGHRS and CDR2 YFSETQ. The trim removed 5 bases at V and 5 bases at J, leaving 6 bases unmatched. The CDR3 is 13 amino acids. CDR3 bases: TGCGCCAGCAGTTCCGGACAGGCTTATGGCTACACCTTC. Residues: CASSSGQAYGYTF.

V is TRBV6-1 and J is TRBJ1-2, with a weak D call TRBD1 (6 bases). Germline-derived CDR1 and CDR2 are MNHNS and SASEGT. V was trimmed by 6 bases and J by 2 bases, leaving 16 bases between them. This CDR3 region has 15 residues. The CDR3 sequence is CASRDTYRENYGYTF. As DNA, the CDR3 is TGTGCCAGCAGGGATACCTACAGGGAAAACTATGGCTACACCTTC.

This chain uses TRBV6-5 with TRBJ2-7; D gene ambiguous. The CDR3 loop spans 11 amino acids. Trimming removed 6 bases at V and 3 bases at J, with 6 bases between. CDR1 and CDR2 (germline): MNHEY, SVGAGI. The CDR3 reads CASSSDYEQYF. The DNA for the CDR3 is TGTGCCAGCAGCAGCGACTACGAGCAGTACTTC.

In this sample, this clone turned up a few times. This chain links TRBV27 with TRBJ2-3; 7 nucleotides align to TRBD1. Germline V gives CDR1 MNHEY, CDR2 SMNVEV (reference sequence). The ends lost 7 bases at V and 4 bases at J; junction bases unmatched: 8. This CDR3 is 14 amino acids long. The CDR3 protein is CASNLVGGSDTQYF. The CDR3 region has the DNA TGTGCCAGCAATTTGGTAGGGGGCTCAGATACGCAGTATTTT.

The table lists this clone with a few counts. The chain is built from TRBV6-5 and TRBJ2-5, with D possibly TRBD2 on 6 matching bases. CDR3 length: 14 residues. CDR1 and CDR2 from the germline V gene are MNHEY and SVGAGI. With 6 bases removed from V and 5 bases from J, the gap between germline ends came to 16 bases. The CDR3 loop reads CASSSVRGRETQYF. The CDR3 region has the DNA TGTGCCAGCAGCTCCGTCCGGGGGAGGGAGACCCAGTACTTC.

The chain carries TRBV19 and TRBJ2-6; 7 nucleotides match TRBD1. The germline V gene encodes CDR1 LNHDA and CDR2 SQIVND (reference sequence). J gave up 14 bases and V 3 bases, and 7 bases lay outside the gene matches. The CDR3 is made up of 13 amino acids. The CDR3 loop is CASSIEHRGILTF. DNA for the CDR3: TGTGCCAGTAGTATCGAGCACAGGGGTATCCTGACTTTC.

The V and J genes are TRBV24-1 and TRBJ2-3, with a weak D call TRBD1 (5 bases). Per germline, CDR1 KGHDR and CDR2 SFDVKD. Trimming removed 3 bases from V and 7 bases from J, with 10 bases in between. This CDR3 has 13 residues. CDR3 sequence: CATSDTRVNTQYF. In DNA, the CDR3 is TGTGCCACCAGTGATACCAGGGTAAATACGCAGTATTTT.

The rearrangement uses TRBV4-2 and TRBJ1-3, with TRBD1 matching 11 bases. The V gene's germline CDR1 is LGHNA and CDR2 YNFKEQ. V shed 4 bases, J shed 2 bases, and the junction held 1 base outside the gene matches. The CDR3 totals 15 residues. The chain's CDR3 is CASSPGQGAGNTIYF. The CDR3 region has the DNA TGTGCCAGCAGCCCGGGACAGGGGGCTGGAAACACCATATATTTT.

A single count supports this clone. The V gene is TRBV11-3, the J gene TRBJ2-7, with 10 bases aligning to TRBD1. The CDR3 covers 16 residues. Germline CDR1 SGHNT, CDR2 YENEEA. J was trimmed by 4 bases and V by 1 base; bases with no gene match: 7. The CDR3 loop is CASSLGAGTGDYEQYF. CDR3 coding DNA: TGTGCCAGCAGCTTAGGAGCCGGGACAGGGGATTACGAGCAGTACTTC.

The gene calls are TRBV3-1 (or the pseudogene TRBV3-2) and TRBJ2-6; D unclear. V gave up 3 bases and J gave up 0 bases, with 9 bases separating them. There are 16 residues in the CDR3. The germline gives CDR1 LGHDT, CDR2 YNNKEL (reference sequence). The CDR3 bases are TGTGCCAGCAGCCACTATCTCCGCTCTGGGGCCAACGTCCTGACTTTC. Its protein is CASSHYLRSGANVLTF.

V and J are TRBV15 and TRBJ1-3; TRBD1 aligns across 8 bases. The V gene end was trimmed by 0 bases and the J gene end by 0 bases; junction bases not matched to a gene: 7. In germline, CDR1 is LNHNV, CDR2 YYDKDF (reference sequence). The CDR3 covers 18 residues. The CDR3 region is CATSRELRTGRSGNTIYF. The CDR3 DNA reads TGTGCCACCAGCAGAGAACTCCGGACAGGGCGCTCTGGAAACACCATATATTTT.

The rearrangement uses TRBV14 and TRBJ1-1; D ambiguous. The CDR3 sequence is 15 residues long. Germline lookup yields CDR1 SGHDN and CDR2 FVKESK. The ends were cut back, 0 bases at V and 1 base at J, with 9 bases in the middle. The CDR3 DNA follows: TGTGCCAGCAGCCAAGATCATCTGAGGAACACTGAAGCTTTCTTT. Its translation: CASSQDHLRNTEAFF.

V gene TRBV7-2 combines with J gene TRBJ2-1, with TRBD2 matching over 13 bases. V was pared by 5 bases and J by 8 bases, with 9 bases of the junction left unmatched. CDR3 length equals 16 residues. The germline V gene encodes CDR1 SGHTA and CDR2 FQGNSA. The DNA of the CDR3 is TGTGCCAGCAGCGTATGGGAGACTAGCGGGGGGTATGAGCAGTTCTTC. Protein product: CASSVWETSGGYEQFF.

V and J are TRBV18 and TRBJ2-3; 10 bases match TRBD2. Germline V gives CDR1 KGHSH, CDR2 LQKENI. The CDR3 length is 16 residues. Trimming took 6 bases from V and 1 from J; bases not matched to a gene: 7. The CDR3 DNA reads TGTGCCAGCTCGCTACAGGGGACTAGCGGCACAGATACGCAGTATTTT. Residues: CASSLQGTSGTDTQYF.

J is TRBJ2-2 and V is TRBV28; 7 positions match TRBD1. Unmatched junction bases numbered 8, after V lost 5 bases and J lost 5 bases. The CDR3 has 15 residues. CDR1 is MDHEN, CDR2 SYDVKM, per germline. The CDR3 reads CASSARQGRTGELFF. The CDR3 bases are TGTGCCAGCAGTGCCAGACAGGGAAGGACCGGGGAGCTGTTTTTT. Full variable domain (rest looked up from reference TRBV28 and TRBJ2-2): DVKVTQSSRYLVKRTGEKVFLECVQDMDHENMFWYRQDPGLGLRLIYFSYDVKMKEKGDIPEGYSVSREKKERFSLILESASTNQTSMYLCASSARQGRTGELFFGEGSRLTVL.

The CDR3 spells CASSKGGAEAFF. The CDR3 DNA is TGTGCCAGCAGCAAGGGGGGTGCTGAAGCTTTCTTT. This sequence joins TRBV21-1 and TRBJ1-1. TRBV21-1 is a known pseudogene. This CDR3 has 12 amino acids.

The chain couples TRBV21-1 to TRBJ1-6; the listed D gene, TRBD1, was not tested against the DNA. TRBV21-1 is reported as a pseudogene. This CDR3 is built from 10 residues. CDR3 DNA: TGTGCCAGCTCAGTACCACCCCTCCACTTT. It yields the protein CASSVPPLHF.

The gene calls are TRBV9 and TRBJ2-5; D gene unclear. The CDR3 is made up of 13 amino acids. Germline values: CDR1 SGDLS, CDR2 YYNGEE. V was trimmed by 0 bases and J by 1 base, leaving 4 bases between them. CDR3 sequence (DNA): TGTGCCAGCAGCGTAGACTTCCAAGAGACCCAGTACTTC. Protein: CASSVDFQETQYF.

The genes are TRBV7-3 and TRBJ1-1; D not resolved. CDR1 is SGHTA, CDR2 FQGTGA, per germline. With 0 bases removed from V and 0 bases from J, the gap between germline ends came to 8 bases. This CDR3 is built from 15 residues. The CDR3 protein is CASSLTRQLNTEAFF. CDR3 DNA: TGTGCCAGCAGCTTAACTAGACAACTGAACACTGAAGCTTTCTTT.

The rearrangement links TRBV30 to TRBJ1-3; TRBD1 might be the D (5 bases). The CDR3 extends over 18 amino acids. CDR1 GTSNPN and CDR2 SVGIG come from the germline V gene (reference sequence). Trimming removed 0 bases from V and 3 bases from J, with 21 bases in between. The CDR3 coding sequence is TGTGCCTGGAGTGTAGTTTACCCGGACACCTTTTTTGGAAACACCATATATTTT. This codes for CAWSVVYPDTFFGNTIYF.

The rearrangement uses TRBV5-1 and TRBJ1-4; the D is unclear. This CDR3 is 14 amino acids long. Germline V gene data show CDR1 as SGHRS and CDR2 as YFSETQ. V dropped 4 bases and J dropped 2 bases, with 9 bases sitting between them. The CDR3 spells CASSRGSTNEKLFF. In nucleotides, the CDR3 is TGCGCCAGCAGCCGAGGGTCGACTAATGAAAAACTGTTTTTT.

This chain connects TRBV24-1 to TRBJ1-4; D uncertain. The CDR3 length is 15 residues. Trimming removed 4 bases from V and 8 bases from J, with 16 bases in between. Germline CDR1 reads KGHDR; CDR2 reads SFDVKD. The CDR3 DNA reads TGTGCCACCAGTGACCCTGGACTAAGCGGGGAAAAACTGTTTTTT. Its protein is CATSDPGLSGEKLFF.

CDR3 loop: CASSLFGPTELRFSGYTF. The CDR3 DNA reads TGTGCCAGCAGTTTATTCGGGCCGACAGAGTTAAGGTTCTCTGGCTACACCTTC. This sequence joins TRBV27 and TRBJ1-2; maybe TRBD1 (5 bases). The V gene's germline CDR1 is MNHEY and CDR2 SMNVEV (reference sequence). The CDR3 length is 18 residues. V was pared by 1 base and J by 7 bases, with 25 bases between.

The V gene is TRBV11-2, the J gene TRBJ1-2; 7 nucleotides line up with TRBD1. CDR1 and CDR2 (germline): SGHAT, FQNNGV. The CDR3 contains 13 residues. V lost 3 bases to trimming and J lost 5 bases; unmatched junction nucleotides: 3. CDR3 sequence reads: CASSFGTAYGYTF. For the CDR3, the DNA is TGTGCCAGCAGCTTCGGGACAGCTTATGGCTACACCTTC.